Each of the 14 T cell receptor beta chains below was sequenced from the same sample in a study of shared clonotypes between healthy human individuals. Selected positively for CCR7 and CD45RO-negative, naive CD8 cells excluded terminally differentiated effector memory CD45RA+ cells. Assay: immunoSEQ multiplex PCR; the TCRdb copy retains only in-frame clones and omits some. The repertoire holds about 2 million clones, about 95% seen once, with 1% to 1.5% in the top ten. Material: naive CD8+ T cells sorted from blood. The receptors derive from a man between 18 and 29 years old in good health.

The CDR3, as DNA: TGTGCCTGGAGTGTACGTTTCCACGAGCAGTACTTC. This encodes CAWSVRFHEQYF. The rearrangement joins TRBV30 to TRBJ2-7, with D uncertain. CDR3 size: 12 residues. Germline CDR1 and CDR2: GTSNPN and SVGIG (reference sequence). V was cut by 0 bases and J by 5 bases, with 8 bases left in between. The variable domain in full, completed from reference TRBV30 and TRBJ2-7, reads SQTIHQWPATLVQPVGSPLSLECTVEGTSNPNLYWYRQAAGRGLQLLFYSVGIGQISSEVPQNLSASRPQDRQFILSSKKLLLSDSGFYLCAWSVRFHEQYFGPGTRLTVT.

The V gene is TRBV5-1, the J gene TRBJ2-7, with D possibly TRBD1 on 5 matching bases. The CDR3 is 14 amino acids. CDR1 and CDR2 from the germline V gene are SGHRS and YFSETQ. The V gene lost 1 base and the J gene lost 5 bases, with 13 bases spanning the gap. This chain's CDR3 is CASSLRSVRDEQYF. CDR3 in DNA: TGCGCCAGCAGCTTGCGGTCGGTCAGGGACGAGCAGTACTTC. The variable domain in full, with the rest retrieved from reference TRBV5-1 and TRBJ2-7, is KAGVTQTPRYLIKTRGQQVTLSCSPISGHRSVSWYQQTPGQGLQFLFEYFSETQRNKGNFPGRFSGRQFSNSRSEMNVSTLELGDSALYLCASSLRSVRDEQYFGPGTRLTVT.

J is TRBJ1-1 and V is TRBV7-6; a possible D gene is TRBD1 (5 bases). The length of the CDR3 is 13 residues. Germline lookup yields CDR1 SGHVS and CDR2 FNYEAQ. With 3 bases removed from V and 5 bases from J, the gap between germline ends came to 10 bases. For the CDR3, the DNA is TGTGCCAGCAGCTTGGGGCGCCGGACTGAAGCTTTCTTT. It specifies CASSLGRRTEAFF.

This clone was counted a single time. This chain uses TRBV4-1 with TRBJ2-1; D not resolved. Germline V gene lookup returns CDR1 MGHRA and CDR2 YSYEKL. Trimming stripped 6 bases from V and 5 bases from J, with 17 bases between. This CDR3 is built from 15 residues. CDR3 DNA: TGCGCCAGCAGACTACACCCGGAGCTGGACAATGAGCAGTTCTTC. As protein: CASRLHPELDNEQFF.

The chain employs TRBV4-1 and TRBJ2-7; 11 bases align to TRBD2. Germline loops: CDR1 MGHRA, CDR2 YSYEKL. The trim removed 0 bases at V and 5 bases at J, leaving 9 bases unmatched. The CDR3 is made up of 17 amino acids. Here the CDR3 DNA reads TGCGCCAGCAGCCAAGATCCCTCTAGCGGGAGGCACGACGAGCAGTACTTC. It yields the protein CASSQDPSSGRHDEQYF.

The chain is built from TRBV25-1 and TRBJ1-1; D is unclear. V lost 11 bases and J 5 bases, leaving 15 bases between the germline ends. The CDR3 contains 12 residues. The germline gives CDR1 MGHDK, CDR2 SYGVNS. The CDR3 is CASARGITEAFF. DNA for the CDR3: TGTGCCTCAGCCCGCGGGATTACTGAAGCTTTCTTT.

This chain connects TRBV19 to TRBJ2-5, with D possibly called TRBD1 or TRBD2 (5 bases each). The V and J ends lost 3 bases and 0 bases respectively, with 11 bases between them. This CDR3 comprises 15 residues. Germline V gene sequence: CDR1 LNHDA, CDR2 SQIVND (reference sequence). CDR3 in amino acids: CASSIRGPYQETQYF. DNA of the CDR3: TGTGCCAGTAGTATTCGGGGCCCGTACCAAGAGACCCAGTACTTC.

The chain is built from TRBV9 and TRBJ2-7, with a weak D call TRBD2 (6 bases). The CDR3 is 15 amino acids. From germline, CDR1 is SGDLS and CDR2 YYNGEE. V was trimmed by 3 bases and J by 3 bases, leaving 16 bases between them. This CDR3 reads CASSALTGEDYEQYF. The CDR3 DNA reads TGTGCCAGCAGCGCCCTAACCGGGGAGGACTACGAGCAGTACTTC.

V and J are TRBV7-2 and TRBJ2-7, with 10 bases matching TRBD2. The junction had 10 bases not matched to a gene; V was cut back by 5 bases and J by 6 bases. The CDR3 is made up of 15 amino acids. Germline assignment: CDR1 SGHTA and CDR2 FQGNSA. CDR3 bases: TGTGCCAGCAGCGCCTCTAGCGGGAGTGGAACCGAGCAGTACTTC. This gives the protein CASSASSGSGTEQYF.

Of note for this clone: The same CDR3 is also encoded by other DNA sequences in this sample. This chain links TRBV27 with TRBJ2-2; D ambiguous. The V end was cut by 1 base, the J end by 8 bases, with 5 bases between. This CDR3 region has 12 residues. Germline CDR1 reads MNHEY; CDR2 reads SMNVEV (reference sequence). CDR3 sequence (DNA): TGTGCCAGCAGTTTATTTACTGGGGAGCTGTTTTTT. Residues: CASSLFTGELFF.

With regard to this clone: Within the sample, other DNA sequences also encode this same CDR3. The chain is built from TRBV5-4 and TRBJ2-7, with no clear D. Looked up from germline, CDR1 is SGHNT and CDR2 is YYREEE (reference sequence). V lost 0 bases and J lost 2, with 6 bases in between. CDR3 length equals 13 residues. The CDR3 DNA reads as TGTGCCAGCAGCTTGGACAGTACCTACGAGCAGTACTTC. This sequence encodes CASSLDSTYEQYF.

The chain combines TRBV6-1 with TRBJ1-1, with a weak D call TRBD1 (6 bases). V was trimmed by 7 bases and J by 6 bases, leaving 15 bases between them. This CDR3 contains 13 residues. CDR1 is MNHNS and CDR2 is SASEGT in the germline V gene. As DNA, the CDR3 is TGTGCCAGCACCGAGGGGGGTTCCCCTGAAGCTTTCTTT. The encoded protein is CASTEGGSPEAFF.

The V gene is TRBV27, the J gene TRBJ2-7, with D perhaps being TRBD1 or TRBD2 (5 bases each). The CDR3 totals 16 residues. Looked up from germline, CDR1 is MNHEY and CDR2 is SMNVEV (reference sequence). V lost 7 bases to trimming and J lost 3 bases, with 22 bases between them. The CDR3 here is CASTYSTGATHYEQYF. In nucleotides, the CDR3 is TGTGCCAGCACCTACTCCACCGGGGCAACCCACTACGAGCAGTACTTC.

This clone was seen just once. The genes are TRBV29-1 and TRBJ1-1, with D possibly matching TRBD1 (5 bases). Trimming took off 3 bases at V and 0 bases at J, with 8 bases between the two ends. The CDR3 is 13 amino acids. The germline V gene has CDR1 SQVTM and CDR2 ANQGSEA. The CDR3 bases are TGCAGCGTTGATGGACATATGAACACTGAAGCTTTCTTT. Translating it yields CSVDGHMNTEAFF.